This T cell receptor beta chain was identified during a study of shared clonotypes between healthy human individuals. Study overall: For every donor, three CD4 naive, three CD4 memory, two CD8 naive and one CD8 memory plates were used.

Of note for this clone: The antigen remains undetermined. The junction and the germline gene differ at one end; a read error may be behind it.

General study results and limits: Sampling included only blood; tissue repertoires likely differ.

TCRdb keeps only in-frame clones here, not all; method: immunoSEQ multiplex PCR. The sample has around 2.5 million clones, roughly 93% seen once; the top ten hold 0.36%. Sequenced: naive CD4+ T cells from PBMCs. Subset noted: CD45RA+ positively selected. The TCR sequence derives from a man between 18 and 29 years old in good health. Some clones in this sample may be carry-over from other donors' samples.

The CDR3 DNA sequence: TGCGTAAGCCGAGGGATCACGGGAGTGCAGTTCTTC. Translated: CVSRGITGVQFF. The chain recombines TRBV6-1 with TRBJ2-1; the D gene is possibly TRBD2 (6 bases). Germline CDR1 reads MNHNS; CDR2 reads SASEGT. This CDR3 spans 12 amino acids.